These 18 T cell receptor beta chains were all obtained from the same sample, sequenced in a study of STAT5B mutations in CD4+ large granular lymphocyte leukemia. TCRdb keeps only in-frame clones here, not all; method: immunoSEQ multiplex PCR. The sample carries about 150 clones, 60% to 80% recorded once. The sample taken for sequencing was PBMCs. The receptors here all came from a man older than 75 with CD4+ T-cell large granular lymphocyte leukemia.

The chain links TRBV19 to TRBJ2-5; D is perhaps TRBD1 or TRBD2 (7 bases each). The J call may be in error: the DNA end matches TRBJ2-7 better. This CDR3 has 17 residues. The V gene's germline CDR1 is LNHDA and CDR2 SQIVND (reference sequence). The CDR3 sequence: CASSRWGGGQYDYEQYF. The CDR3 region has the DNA TGTGCCAGTAGCCGTTGGGGAGGGGGCCAATATGACTACGAGCAGTACTTC.

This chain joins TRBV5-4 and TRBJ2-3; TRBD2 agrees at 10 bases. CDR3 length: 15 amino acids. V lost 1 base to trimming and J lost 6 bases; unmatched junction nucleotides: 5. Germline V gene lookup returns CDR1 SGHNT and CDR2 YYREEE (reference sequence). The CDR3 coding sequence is TGTGCCAGCAGCTTGTCTAGCGGGAGTTCTGATACGCAGTATTTT. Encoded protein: CASSLSSGSSDTQYF.

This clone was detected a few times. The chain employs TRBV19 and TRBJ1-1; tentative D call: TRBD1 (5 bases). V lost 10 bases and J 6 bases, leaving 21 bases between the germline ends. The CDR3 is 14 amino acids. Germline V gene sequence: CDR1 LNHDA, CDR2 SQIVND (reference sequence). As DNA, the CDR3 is TGTGCCACCCACCCGGGACCGCTACGCCCTGAAGCTTTCTTT. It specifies CATHPGPLRPEAFF.

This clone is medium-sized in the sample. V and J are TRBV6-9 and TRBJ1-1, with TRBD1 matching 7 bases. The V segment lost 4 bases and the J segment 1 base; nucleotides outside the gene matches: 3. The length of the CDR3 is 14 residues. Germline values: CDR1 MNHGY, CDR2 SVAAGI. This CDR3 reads CASSSTGANTEAFF. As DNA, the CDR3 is TGTGCCAGCAGTTCCACAGGGGCGAACACTGAAGCTTTCTTT.

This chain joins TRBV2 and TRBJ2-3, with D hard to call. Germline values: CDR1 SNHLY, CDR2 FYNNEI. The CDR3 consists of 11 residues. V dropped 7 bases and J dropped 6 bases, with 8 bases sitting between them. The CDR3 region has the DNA TGTGCCAGCACCCGGGTTGATACGCAGTATTTT. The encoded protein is CASTRVDTQYF.

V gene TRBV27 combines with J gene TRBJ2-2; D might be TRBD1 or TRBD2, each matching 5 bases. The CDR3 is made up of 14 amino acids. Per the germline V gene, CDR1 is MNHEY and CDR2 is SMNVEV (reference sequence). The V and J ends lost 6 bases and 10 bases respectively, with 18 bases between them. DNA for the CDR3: TGTGCCAGCAGCCCACCGGGACGCCTTAAGGAGCTGTTTTTT. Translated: CASSPPGRLKELFF.

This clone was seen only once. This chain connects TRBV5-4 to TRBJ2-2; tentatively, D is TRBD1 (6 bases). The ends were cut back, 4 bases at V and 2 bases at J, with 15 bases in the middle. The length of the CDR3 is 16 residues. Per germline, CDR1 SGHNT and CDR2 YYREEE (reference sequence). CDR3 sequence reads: CASSLSGVINTGELFF. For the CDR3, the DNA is TGTGCCAGCAGCCTATCAGGGGTAATCAACACCGGGGAGCTGTTTTTT.

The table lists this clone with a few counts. The CDR3 reads CASIGTGNTEAFF. The CDR3 DNA follows: TGTGCCAGTATCGGGACAGGAAACACTGAAGCTTTCTTT. The chain couples TRBV19 to TRBJ1-1, with 8 bases that match TRBD1. CDR3 length: 13 amino acids. The germline V gene has CDR1 LNHDA and CDR2 SQIVND (reference sequence). Losses at the gene ends were 7 bases for V and 2 bases for J; bases not matched to a gene: 3.

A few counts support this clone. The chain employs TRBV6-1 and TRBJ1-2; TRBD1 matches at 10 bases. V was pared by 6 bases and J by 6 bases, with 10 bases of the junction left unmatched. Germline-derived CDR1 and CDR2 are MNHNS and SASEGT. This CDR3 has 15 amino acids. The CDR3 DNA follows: TGTGCCAGCAGACCGGGACAGGGGTCGGTGGATGGCTACACCTTC. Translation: CASRPGQGSVDGYTF.

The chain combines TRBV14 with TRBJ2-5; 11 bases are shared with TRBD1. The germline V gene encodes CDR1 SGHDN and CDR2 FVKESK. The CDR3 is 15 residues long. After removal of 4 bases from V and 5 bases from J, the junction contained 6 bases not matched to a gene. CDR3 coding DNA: TGTGCCAGCAGCCCGGACAGGGGGCGCGCGGAGACCCAGTACTTC. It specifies CASSPDRGRAETQYF. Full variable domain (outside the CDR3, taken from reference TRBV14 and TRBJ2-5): EAGVTQFPSHSVIEKGQTVTLRCDPISGHDNLYWYRRVMGKEIKFLLHFVKESKQDESGMPNNRFLAERTGGTYSTLKVQPAELEDSGVYFCASSPDRGRAETQYFGPGTRLLVL.

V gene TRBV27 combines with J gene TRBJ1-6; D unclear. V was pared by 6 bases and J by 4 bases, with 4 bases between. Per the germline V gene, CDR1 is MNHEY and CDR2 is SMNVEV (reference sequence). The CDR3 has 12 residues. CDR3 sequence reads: CASRFYNSPLHF. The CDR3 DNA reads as TGTGCCAGCAGATTTTATAATTCACCCCTCCACTTT.

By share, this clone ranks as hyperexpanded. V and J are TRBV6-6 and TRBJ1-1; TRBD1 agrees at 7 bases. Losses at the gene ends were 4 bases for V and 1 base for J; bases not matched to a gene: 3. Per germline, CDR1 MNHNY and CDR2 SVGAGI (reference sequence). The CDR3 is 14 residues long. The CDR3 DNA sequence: TGTGCCAGCAGTTCCACAGGGGCGAACACTGAAGCTTTCTTT. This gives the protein CASSSTGANTEAFF.

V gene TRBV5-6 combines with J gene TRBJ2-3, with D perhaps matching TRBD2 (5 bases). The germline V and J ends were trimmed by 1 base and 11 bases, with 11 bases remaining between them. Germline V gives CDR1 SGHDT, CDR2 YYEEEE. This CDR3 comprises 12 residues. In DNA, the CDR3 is TGTGCCAGCAGCTTGCGCCCCCGGGGGCAGTATTTT. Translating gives CASSLRPRGQYF.

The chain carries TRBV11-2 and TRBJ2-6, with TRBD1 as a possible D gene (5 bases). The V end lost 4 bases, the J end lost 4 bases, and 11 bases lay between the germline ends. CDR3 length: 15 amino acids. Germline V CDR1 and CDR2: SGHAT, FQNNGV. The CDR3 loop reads CASSYQGGGANVLTF. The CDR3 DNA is TGTGCCAGCAGCTACCAGGGTGGCGGGGCCAACGTCCTGACTTTC.

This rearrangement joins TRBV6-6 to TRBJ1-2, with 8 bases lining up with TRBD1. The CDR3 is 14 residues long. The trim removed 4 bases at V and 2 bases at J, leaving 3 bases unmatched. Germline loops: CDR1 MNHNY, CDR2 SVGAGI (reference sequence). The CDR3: CASSLGQDNYGYTF. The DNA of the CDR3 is TGTGCCAGCAGTTTGGGACAGGACAACTATGGCTACACCTTC.

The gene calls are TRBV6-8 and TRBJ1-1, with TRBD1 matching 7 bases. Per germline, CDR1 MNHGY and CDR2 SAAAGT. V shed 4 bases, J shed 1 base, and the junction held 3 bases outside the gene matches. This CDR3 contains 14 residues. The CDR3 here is CASSSTGANTEAFF. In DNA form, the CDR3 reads TGTGCCAGCAGTTCCACAGGGGCGAACACTGAAGCTTTCTTT.

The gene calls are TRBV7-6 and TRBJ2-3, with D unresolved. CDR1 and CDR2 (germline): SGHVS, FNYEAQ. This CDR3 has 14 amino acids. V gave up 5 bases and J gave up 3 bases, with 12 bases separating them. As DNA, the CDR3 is TGTGCCAGCAGCCAATATGGGCGGACAGATACGCAGTATTTT. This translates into CASSQYGRTDTQYF.

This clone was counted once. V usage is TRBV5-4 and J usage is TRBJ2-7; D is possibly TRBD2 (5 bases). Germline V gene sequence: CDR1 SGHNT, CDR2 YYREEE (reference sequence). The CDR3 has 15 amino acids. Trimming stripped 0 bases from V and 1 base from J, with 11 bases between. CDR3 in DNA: TGTGCCAGCAGCTTGGACGCTAGCAGATCCTACGAGCAGTACTTC. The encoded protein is CASSLDASRSYEQYF.